The 18 T cell receptor beta chains listed next were all sequenced from one sample in a study of tumor-infiltrating lymphocytes in primary liver carcinoma. Total RNA (around 500 ng) served as template for TCR beta cDNA synthesis primed by a constant-region primer. Three nested multiplex PCR rounds of slightly modified ARM-PCR generated TCR beta libraries. It was with TRBV1-TRBV30 forward primers and a C-beta reverse primer that the first two PCR rounds were run, at around 11 cycles each. TCRdb re-derived calls from the multiplex PCR reads in MiXCR, one entry per CDR3 protein. The data contain approximately 120,000 distinct CDR3 sequences, 64% of them singletons. Co-extraction of both nucleic acids (RNA and DNA) used about 17-33 mg of unsorted bulk tissue. The sequencing input was liver tumor tissue from sampling region 3. As to subset: tumor region T3, left-lateral pole. The receptors derive from a woman aged 55-70 years with primary liver carcinoma and hepatitis B virus infection.

This clonotype was counted ten times or more. CDR3 bases: TGTGCCAGCAGCTTTTCGGACACCGGGGAGCTGTTTTTT. Translating gives CASSFSDTGELFF. This chain links TRBV7-9 with TRBJ2-2, with D unclear. Germline V gene lookup returns CDR1 SEHNR and CDR2 FQNEAQ (reference sequence). The CDR3 runs to 13 residues. Between the trimmed V and J ends, which lost 3 bases and 3 bases, there was a span of 5 bases.

To note about this clonotype: Germline is not matched at one junction end, which may reflect a read error. The chain combines TRBV11-2 with TRBJ2-3; TRBD1 might be the D (6 bases). CDR1 and CDR2 (germline): SGHAT, FQNNGV. The CDR3 extends over 14 amino acids. Here the CDR3 DNA reads TGTGCCAGCAGCGGCAGGGGCGTGGGAGATACACAGTATTTT. It specifies CASSGRGVGDTQYF.

To note about this clonotype: Since the CDR3 does not end with the conserved phenylalanine or tryptophan, this likely comes from a read error. The chain carries TRBV11-2 and TRBJ2-1; D is uncertain. Trimming cost V 8 bases and J 5 bases, with 19 bases left between them. CDR3 length: 15 residues. Germline CDR1 reads SGHAT; CDR2 reads FQNNGV. The DNA for the CDR3 is TGTGCCAGCGACTTAGAGTCAGCGTTCAACAATGAGCAGTTCTTA. Amino acids: CASDLESAFNNEQFL.

The V gene is TRBV7-9, the J gene TRBJ2-5; 10 bases agree with TRBD2. The V and J ends lost 2 bases and 2 bases, in that order; junction bases with no gene match: 5. Germline V lookup: CDR1 SEHNR, CDR2 FQNEAQ (reference sequence). This CDR3 is 16 amino acids long. This CDR3 is CASSLRTSGTQETQYF. In DNA, the CDR3 is TGTGCCAGCAGCTTAAGAACTAGCGGGACACAAGAGACCCAGTACTTC.

Remarks on this clonotype: A much more abundant neighbour one base away suggests this may be a read error. This chain connects TRBV6-5 to TRBJ1-6; 11 bases fit TRBD1. Germline V gene data show CDR1 as MNHEY and CDR2 as SVGAGI. There are 18 residues in the CDR3. The CDR3 loop reads CASGYYPGTGGRGSPFHF. CDR3 DNA sequence: TGTGCCAGCGGCTACTATCCTGGGACAGGGGGAAGAGGTTCACCCTTCCACTTT.

The genes are TRBV11-2 and TRBJ2-2; D not certain. V dropped 7 bases and J dropped 6 bases, with 12 bases sitting between them. Germline V CDR1 and CDR2: SGHAT, FQNNGV. This CDR3 is 13 amino acids long. CDR3 bases: TGTGCCAGCAACACCCTTATGGCCGGGGAGCTGTTTTTT. Translation: CASNTLMAGELFF.

On this clonotype: A clone one base away is much larger, so this may be a read error. The gene calls are TRBV5-6 and TRBJ2-1; TRBD2 matches at 10 bases. The CDR3 runs 20 residues. Germline V CDR1 and CDR2: SGHDT, YYEEEE. The CDR3 protein is CACSLALPGLAQRSYNEQFF. DNA for the CDR3: TGTGCCTGCAGCTTGGCTCTGCCGGGACTAGCGCAACGCTCCTACAATGAGCAGTTCTTC.

DNA of the CDR3: TGTGCCAGCAGTGGGCGGGGGCCCGGGGCCAACGTCCTGACTTTC. Residues: CASSGRGPGANVLTF. The chain combines TRBV28 with TRBJ2-6; TRBD2 might be the D (7 bases). CDR3 length: 15 amino acids. Germline assignment: CDR1 MDHEN and CDR2 SYDVKM. V was trimmed by 5 bases and J by 4 bases, leaving 12 bases between them.

To note about this clonotype: The CDR3 does not close with the conserved phenylalanine or tryptophan, likely indicating a read error. J is TRBJ2-7 and V is TRBV11-3, with a possible D match to TRBD2 (7 bases). The end of the DNA is better explained by TRBJ2-1, so the J call may be wrong. The CDR3 is 15 amino acids. CDR1 SGHNT and CDR2 YENEEA come from the germline V gene. CDR3 residues: CASSLGTGGSLEQFL. The DNA for the CDR3 is TGTGCCAGCAGCCTAGGGACGGGGGGCTCCCTCGAGCAGTTCTTG.

As concerns this clonotype: Because it lacks the conserved phenylalanine or tryptophan at the end, this CDR3 is likely a read error. The gene calls are TRBV11-2 and TRBJ2-7; D not certain. This CDR3 spans 15 amino acids. The germline V gene has CDR1 SGHAT and CDR2 FQNNGV. CDR3 coding DNA: TGTCCCAGCAGCTTAGAATTCCCCCGGGCGGCACAGCAGTACCTC. Amino acids: CPSSLEFPRAAQQYL.

In regard to this clonotype: A junction end diverges from the germline sequence, so it may reflect a read error. V and J are TRBV4-2 and TRBJ2-1; TRBD2 matches at 10 bases. CDR3 length: 17 residues. In germline, CDR1 is LGHNA, CDR2 YNFKEQ. CDR3 coding DNA: TGTGTCAGCAGCCAAGATTCCCTAGCGGGAGCGTACGATGAGCAGTTCTTC. It specifies CVSSQDSLAGAYDEQFF.

This clonotype was detected a few times. This sequence joins TRBV9 and TRBJ1-3; D perhaps matches TRBD1 (5 bases). This CDR3 is 16 amino acids long. V gave up 1 base and J gave up 1 base, with 12 bases separating them. CDR1 and CDR2 (germline): SGDLS, YYNGEE. The DNA of the CDR3 is TGTGCCAGCAGCGTAAGGGTCGGGGGATCTGGAAACACCATATATTTT. Protein product: CASSVRVGGSGNTIYF. The variable domain in full, with the rest retrieved from reference TRBV9 and TRBJ1-3, is DSGVTQTPKHLITATGQRVTLRCSPRSGDLSVYWYQQSLDQGLQFLIQYYNGEERAKGNILERFSAQQFPDLHSELNLSSLELGDSALYFCASSVRVGGSGNTIYFGEGSWLTVV.

This clonotype is medium-sized by share. The rearrangement links TRBV11-2 to TRBJ2-3; a possible D gene is TRBD2 (5 bases). From germline, CDR1 is SGHAT and CDR2 FQNNGV. The CDR3 is made up of 16 amino acids. Trimming left V 1 base short and J 0 bases short, with 11 bases between. This chain's CDR3 is CASSLGIQRSTDTQYF. In nucleotides, the CDR3 is TGTGCCAGCAGCTTAGGTATCCAGCGGAGCACAGATACGCAGTATTTT.

Remarks on this clonotype: Relative to the germline gene, one junction end is altered; a read error may explain this. The rearrangement links TRBV11-2 to TRBJ1-3; 7 bases align to TRBD1. In germline, CDR1 is SGHAT, CDR2 FQNNGV. CDR3 length equals 15 residues. The CDR3 loop reads CAGSITGATGNTIYF. In DNA, the CDR3 is TGTGCCGGTAGCATAACAGGGGCAACTGGAAATACCATATATTTT. Using reference TRBV11-2 and TRBJ1-3 for the parts outside the CDR3, the full variable domain is EAGVAQSPRYKIIEKRQSVAFWCNPISGHATLYWYQQILGQGPKLLIQFQNNGVVDDSQLPKDRFSAERLKGVDSTLKIQPAKLEDSAVYLCAGSITGATGNTIYFGEGSWLTVV.

This clonotype was counted ten times or more. This chain uses TRBV5-4 with TRBJ1-4; unclear D gene. CDR1 and CDR2 (germline): SGHNT, YYREEE (reference sequence). V lost 0 bases and J lost 4, with 13 bases in between. The CDR3 is made up of 16 amino acids. The CDR3: CASSLGSGGSNEKLFF. The CDR3 region has the DNA TGTGCCAGCAGCTTGGGGTCCGGCGGAAGTAATGAAAAACTGTTTTTT.

About this clonotype: Its ends do not fully match the called genes, so a read error is possible. In DNA form, the CDR3 reads TGTGCCAGCAGCCAAGGGCGGACAGGGCTAGAGACTCAGTACTTC. It yields the protein CASSQGRTGLETQYF. The chain carries TRBV14 and TRBJ2-5, with 8 bases aligning to TRBD1. This CDR3 comprises 15 residues. Germline CDR1 SGHDN, CDR2 FVKESK.

On this clonotype: A much larger clonotype is one base distant, so this may be a read error. The chain is built from TRBV6-1 and TRBJ1-2, with a possible D match to TRBD1 (5 bases). The CDR3 has 10 residues. Trimming took 6 bases from V and 8 from J, leaving 7 bases between them. The germline V gene encodes CDR1 MNHNS and CDR2 SASEGT. This chain's CDR3 is CASRDTGYTF. Written as DNA, the CDR3 is TGTGCCAGCAGGGACACGGGCTACACCTTC.

Turning to this clonotype: It may be a read error: a sequence one base away is much more abundant. J is TRBJ1-6 and V is TRBV28, with D tentatively TRBD1 (6 bases). Germline CDR1 reads MDHEN; CDR2 reads SYDVKM. This CDR3 is 14 amino acids long. CDR3 sequence reads: CVSNPAAGGSPLHF. The DNA for the CDR3 is TGTGTCAGCAATCCAGCTGCTGGGGGCTCACCCCTCCACTTT.